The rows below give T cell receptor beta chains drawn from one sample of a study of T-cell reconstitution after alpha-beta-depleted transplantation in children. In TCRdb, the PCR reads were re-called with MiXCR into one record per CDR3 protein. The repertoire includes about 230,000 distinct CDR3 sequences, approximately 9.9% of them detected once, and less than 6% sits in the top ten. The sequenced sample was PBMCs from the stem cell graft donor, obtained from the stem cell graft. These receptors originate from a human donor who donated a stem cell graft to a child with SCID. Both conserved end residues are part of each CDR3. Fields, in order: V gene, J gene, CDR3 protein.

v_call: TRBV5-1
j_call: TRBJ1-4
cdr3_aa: CASSTGTGSEKLFF

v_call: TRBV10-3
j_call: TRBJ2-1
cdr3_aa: CAISPVLRGGTYNEQFF

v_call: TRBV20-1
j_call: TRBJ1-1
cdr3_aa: CSARDRSVNTEAFF

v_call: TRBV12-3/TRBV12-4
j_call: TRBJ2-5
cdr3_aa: CASSRDMLQETQYF

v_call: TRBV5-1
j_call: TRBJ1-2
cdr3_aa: CASSSGGLPYGYTF

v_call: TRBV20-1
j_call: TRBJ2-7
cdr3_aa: CSASRTSGGAGYEQYF

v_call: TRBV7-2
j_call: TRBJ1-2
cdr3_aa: CASSWGDGLNYGYTF

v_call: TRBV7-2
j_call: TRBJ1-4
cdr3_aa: CASSPPPKTNEKLFF

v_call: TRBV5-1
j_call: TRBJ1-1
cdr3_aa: CASVPGGTNTEAFF

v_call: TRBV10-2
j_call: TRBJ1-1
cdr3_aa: CASSRGKTKGAEAFF

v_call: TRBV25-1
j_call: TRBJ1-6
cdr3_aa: CASSEWKGANSALHF

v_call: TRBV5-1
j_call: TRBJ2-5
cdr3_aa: CASSFDAEGTQYF

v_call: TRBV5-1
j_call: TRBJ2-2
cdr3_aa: CASSLSSNTGELFF

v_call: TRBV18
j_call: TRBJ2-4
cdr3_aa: CASSPSGTPKNIQYF

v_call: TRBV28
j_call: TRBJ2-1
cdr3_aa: CASSLHLERGRDNEQFF

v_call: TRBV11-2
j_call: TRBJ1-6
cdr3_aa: CASSLGSVLGQSLPRSLHF

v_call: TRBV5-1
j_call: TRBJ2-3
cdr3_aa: CASSLVAPGEDTQYF

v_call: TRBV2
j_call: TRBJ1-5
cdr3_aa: CASSPLGSSYSNQPQHF

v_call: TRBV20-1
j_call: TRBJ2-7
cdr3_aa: CSAEPLENPSYEQYF

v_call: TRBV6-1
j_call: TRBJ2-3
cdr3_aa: CASSESSGGADTQYF

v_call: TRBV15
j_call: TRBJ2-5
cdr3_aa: CATSRDPGGLAGEETQYF

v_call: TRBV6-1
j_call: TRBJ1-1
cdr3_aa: CASSLLDSRDTEAFF

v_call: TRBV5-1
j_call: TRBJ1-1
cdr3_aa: CASSPAGIGGTEAFF

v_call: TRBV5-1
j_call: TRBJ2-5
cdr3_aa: CASSLLQGPETQYF

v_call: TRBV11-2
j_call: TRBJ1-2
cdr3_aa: CASSLDPARGASGYTF

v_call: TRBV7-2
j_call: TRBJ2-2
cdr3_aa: CASSQKPGGENTGELFF

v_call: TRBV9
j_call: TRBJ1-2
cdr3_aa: CASSVQAVNYGYTF

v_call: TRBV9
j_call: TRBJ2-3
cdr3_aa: CASSSSSARFTDTQYF

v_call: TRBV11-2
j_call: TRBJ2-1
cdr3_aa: CASIQHFSYNEQFF

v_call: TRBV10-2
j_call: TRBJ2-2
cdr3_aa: CASRQLAGGPVGELFF

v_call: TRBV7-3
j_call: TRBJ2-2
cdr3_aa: CASSLYYNTGELFF

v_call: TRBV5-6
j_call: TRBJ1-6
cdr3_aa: CASSPRGNKNSPLHF

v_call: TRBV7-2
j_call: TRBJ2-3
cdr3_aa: CASSLQGAGDTQYF

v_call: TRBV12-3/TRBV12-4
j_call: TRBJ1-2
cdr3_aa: CASSFRGAYGYTF

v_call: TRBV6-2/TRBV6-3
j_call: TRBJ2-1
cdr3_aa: CASTPTGYEQFF

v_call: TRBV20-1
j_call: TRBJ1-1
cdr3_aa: CSALRPDTEAFF

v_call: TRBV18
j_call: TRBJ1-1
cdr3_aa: CASSPNQPINTEAFF

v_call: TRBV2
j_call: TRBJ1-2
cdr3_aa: CASTLGDYGYTF

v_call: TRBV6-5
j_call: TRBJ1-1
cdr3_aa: CASRGAGTAEAFF